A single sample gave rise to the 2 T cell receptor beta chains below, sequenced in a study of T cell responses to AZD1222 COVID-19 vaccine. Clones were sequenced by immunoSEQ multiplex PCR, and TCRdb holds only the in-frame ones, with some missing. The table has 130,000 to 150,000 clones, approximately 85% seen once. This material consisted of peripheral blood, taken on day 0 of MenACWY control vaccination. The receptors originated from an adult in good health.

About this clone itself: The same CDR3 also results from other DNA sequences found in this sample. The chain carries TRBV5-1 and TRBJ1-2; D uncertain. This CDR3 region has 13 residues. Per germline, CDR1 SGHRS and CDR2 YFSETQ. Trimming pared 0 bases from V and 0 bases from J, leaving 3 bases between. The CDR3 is CASSLAANYGYTF. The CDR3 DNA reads TGCGCCAGCAGCTTGGCAGCTAACTATGGCTACACCTTC.

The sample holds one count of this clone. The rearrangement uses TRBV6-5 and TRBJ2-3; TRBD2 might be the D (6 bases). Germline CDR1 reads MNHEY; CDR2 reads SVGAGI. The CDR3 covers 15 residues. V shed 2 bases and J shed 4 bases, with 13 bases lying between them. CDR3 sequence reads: CASSYGGARADTQYF. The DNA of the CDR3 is TGTGCCAGCAGTTACGGAGGGGCGAGGGCAGATACGCAGTATTTT.